The 26 T cell receptor beta chains below all came from one sample that was sequenced in a study of identical twins. One entry per CDR3 protein results from TCRdb running MiXCR on the 5' RACE reads. The table records 640,000 or so distinct CDR3 sequences, approximately 6% of them present only once. Sequencing was carried out using naive T cells sorted from blood. The receptors derive from a man aged 18 to 29 in good health.

This chain connects TRBV10-2 to TRBJ2-7; D call uncertain. CDR1 and CDR2 from the germline V gene are WSHSY and SAAADI. This CDR3 spans 13 amino acids. The V gene lost 8 bases and the J gene lost 5 bases, with 16 bases spanning the gap. In nucleotides, the CDR3 is TGCGCCAGCGGAATACGATACGGGCACGAGCAGTACTTC. This sequence encodes CASGIRYGHEQYF.

The CDR3 coding sequence is TGTGCCAGCAGCTTCCCTGCGTCCGGGACTAGCGGGAGGGCCGGCTCCTACAATGAGCAGTTCTTC. Protein: CASSFPASGTSGRAGSYNEQFF. The V call is TRBV7-7, the J call TRBJ2-1; 16 bases map to TRBD2. V lost 3 bases to trimming and J lost 0 bases; unmatched junction nucleotides: 14. Looked up from germline, CDR1 is SSHAT and CDR2 is FNYEAQ (reference sequence). The CDR3 contains 22 residues. Full variable domain (missing parts from reference TRBV7-7 and TRBJ2-1): GAGVSQSPRYKVTKRGQDVTLRCDPISSHATLYWYQQALGQGPEFLTYFNYEAQPDKSGLPSDRFSAERPEGSISTLTIQRTEQRDSAMYRCASSFPASGTSGRAGSYNEQFFGPGTRLTVL.

Note on this clonotype: Given the absence of the conserved phenylalanine or tryptophan at the CDR3 end, a read error is likely. V is TRBV28 and J is TRBJ2-5; 14 bases fit TRBD2. The germline V gene encodes CDR1 MDHEN and CDR2 SYDVKM. The V and J ends lost 5 bases and 2 bases, in that order; junction bases with no gene match: 4. There are 16 residues in the CDR3. The CDR3 DNA reads TGTGCCAGCAGTGCCAGACTAGCGGGAGGGCAAGAGACCCAGTACCTC. Amino acids: CASSARLAGGQETQYL.

This clonotype was counted between two and nine times. The rearrangement uses TRBV12-3 or TRBV12-4 and TRBJ2-7; D may be TRBD1 or TRBD2 (5 bases each). Trimming took 1 base from V and 2 from J, leaving 9 bases between them. The length of the CDR3 is 14 residues. The DNA of the CDR3 is TGTGCCAGCAGTTTAGGAGGGGCCCCCTACGAGCAGTACTTC. It yields the protein CASSLGGAPYEQYF.

This clonotype has more than one count but fewer than ten. The chain is built from TRBV6-6 and TRBJ2-5; TRBD1 agrees at 7 bases. In germline, CDR1 is MNHNY, CDR2 SVGAGI (reference sequence). The CDR3 is 13 amino acids. J lost 5 bases, V lost 6 bases, and 6 bases had no gene match. The DNA for the CDR3 is TGTGCCAGCAGAACGGGACAGAGTGAGACCCAGTACTTC. Translated: CASRTGQSETQYF.

This clonotype was seen ten or more times. This sequence joins TRBV5-1 and TRBJ2-7; D may correspond to TRBD1 or TRBD2 (5 bases each). This CDR3 is 13 amino acids long. Germline loops: CDR1 SGHRS, CDR2 YFSETQ. V was cut by 0 bases and J by 5 bases, with 9 bases left in between. CDR3 in amino acids: CASSLVGEDEQYF. The CDR3 DNA follows: TGCGCCAGCAGCTTGGTGGGGGAAGACGAGCAGTACTTC. Drawing the rest from reference TRBV5-1 and TRBJ2-7, the complete variable domain is KAGVTQTPRYLIKTRGQQVTLSCSPISGHRSVSWYQQTPGQGLQFLFEYFSETQRNKGNFPGRFSGRQFSNSRSEMNVSTLELGDSALYLCASSLVGEDEQYFGPGTRLTVT.

The V gene is TRBV3-1, the J gene TRBJ2-3, with D perhaps matching TRBD2 (5 bases). Per the germline V gene, CDR1 is LGHDT and CDR2 is YNNKEL (reference sequence). The CDR3 spans 17 residues. The V gene lost 0 bases and the J gene lost 0 bases, with 13 bases spanning the gap. In nucleotides, the CDR3 is TGTGCCAGCAGCCAAGAGGGGATAGCGACTAGCACAGATACGCAGTATTTT. It yields the protein CASSQEGIATSTDTQYF.

This clonotype appeared many times. The rearrangement links TRBV7-9 to TRBJ2-1; 11 positions agree with TRBD2. The J segment lost 8 bases and the V segment lost 4 bases, leaving 10 bases of the junction unmatched. Germline CDR1 is SEHNR and CDR2 is FQNEAQ (reference sequence). The CDR3 contains 16 residues. CDR3 residues: CASSSLTSGSAHEQFF. DNA of the CDR3: TGTGCCAGCAGCTCCTTAACTAGCGGGAGTGCCCATGAGCAGTTCTTC.

This clonotype was observed a handful of times. V gene TRBV5-6 combines with J gene TRBJ1-3; D ambiguous. Germline V CDR1 and CDR2: SGHDT, YYEEEE. This CDR3 has 13 residues. Trimming removed 4 bases at V and 1 base at J, with 6 bases between. The CDR3, as DNA: TGTGCCAGCAGCCTACAATCTGGAAACACCATATATTTT. This sequence encodes CASSLQSGNTIYF. The full variable domain, completed using reference TRBV5-6 and TRBJ1-3, is DAGVTQSPTHLIKTRGQQVTLRCSPKSGHDTVSWYQQALGQGPQFIFQYYEEEERQRGNFPDRFSGHQFPNYSSELNVNALLLGDSALYLCASSLQSGNTIYFGEGSWLTVV.

This clonotype has a count of ten or more. The chain is built from TRBV6-2 or TRBV6-3 and TRBJ2-7; no reliable D call. The CDR3 is 14 amino acids. Germline assignment: CDR1 MNHEY and CDR2 SVGEGT. V was shortened by 0 bases and J by 0 bases, with 6 bases between the two germline ends. CDR3 amino acids: CASSYSPDSYEQYF. CDR3 bases: TGTGCCAGCAGTTACTCACCAGACTCCTACGAGCAGTACTTC.

This clonotype was observed at least ten times. The chain is built from TRBV3-1 and TRBJ2-5, with a weak D call TRBD2 (5 bases). Germline V gene sequence: CDR1 LGHDT, CDR2 YNNKEL (reference sequence). The CDR3 totals 15 residues. Trimming removed 1 base from V and 7 bases from J, with 16 bases in between. DNA for the CDR3: TGTGCCAGCAGCCAAGGTCTAGCCCCAGATGGGACCCAGTACTTC. Protein sequence: CASSQGLAPDGTQYF.

CDR3 in amino acids: CASSEGLAGVVDTQYF. In nucleotides, the CDR3 is TGTGCCAGCAGCGAGGGACTAGCGGGAGTGGTGGATACGCAGTATTTT. The chain combines TRBV6-1 with TRBJ2-3; 14 bases line up with TRBD2. The V segment lost 6 bases and the J segment 6 bases; nucleotides outside the gene matches: 8. This CDR3 contains 16 residues. Germline V gives CDR1 MNHNS, CDR2 SASEGT.

This clonotype was counted at least ten times. The rearrangement uses TRBV28 and TRBJ2-5; D is ambiguous. From germline, CDR1 is MDHEN and CDR2 SYDVKM. The CDR3 runs 11 residues. V lost 7 bases and J 5 bases, leaving 8 bases between the germline ends. CDR3 sequence (DNA): TGTGCCAGCACCATAGAGGAGACCCAGTACTTC. This translates into CASTIEETQYF. Full variable domain (outside the CDR3, taken from reference TRBV28 and TRBJ2-5): DVKVTQSSRYLVKRTGEKVFLECVQDMDHENMFWYRQDPGLGLRLIYFSYDVKMKEKGDIPEGYSVSREKKERFSLILESASTNQTSMYLCASTIEETQYFGPGTRLLVL.

This clonotype was seen only a few times. The J gene is TRBJ2-1, the V gene TRBV19, with 9 bases identical to TRBD1. V gave up 8 bases and J gave up 2 bases; unmatched junction bases: 4. CDR1 is LNHDA and CDR2 is SQIVND in the germline V gene (reference sequence). This CDR3 spans 14 amino acids. The CDR3 DNA is TGTGCCAGTGGTAGGACAGGGGCCTACAATGAGCAGTTCTTC. This encodes CASGRTGAYNEQFF. The full variable domain, rest sourced from reference TRBV19 and TRBJ2-1, is DGGITQSPKYLFRKEGQNVTLSCEQNLNHDAMYWYRQDPGQGLRLIYYSQIVNDFQKGDIAEGYSVSREKKESFPLTVTSAQKNPTAFYLCASGRTGAYNEQFFGPGTRLTVL.

This chain uses TRBV4-1 with TRBJ2-1; the match to TRBD2 covers 8 bases. Germline loops: CDR1 MGHRA, CDR2 YSYEKL. Trimming at V came to 1 base and at J to 4 bases, leaving 3 bases not matched to a gene. This CDR3 is built from 15 residues. This CDR3 reads CASSQVSGGYNEQFF. The CDR3 region has the DNA TGCGCCAGCAGCCAAGTGAGCGGGGGATACAATGAGCAGTTCTTC.

Ten or more counts support this clonotype. The V gene is TRBV27, the J gene TRBJ1-3, with unresolved D. This CDR3 has 15 amino acids. Germline V gene sequence: CDR1 MNHEY, CDR2 SMNVEV (reference sequence). Trimming shortened V by 7 bases and J by 0 bases, and 13 bases separated the two germline ends. The CDR3 loop is CASKPGRNSGNTIYF. The CDR3, as DNA: TGTGCCAGCAAGCCCGGACGGAACTCTGGAAACACCATATATTTT.

CDR3 DNA sequence: TGTGCCAGCAGTCCCTCTAGCCCCCTAACCGATGAGCAGTTCTTC. It yields the protein CASSPSSPLTDEQFF. V gene TRBV27 combines with J gene TRBJ2-1; D may be TRBD2 (5 bases). V was trimmed by 5 bases and J by 8 bases, leaving 19 bases between them. The CDR3 has 15 residues. CDR1 MNHEY and CDR2 SMNVEV come from the germline V gene (reference sequence).

The table lists this clonotype with many counts. The J gene is TRBJ2-1, the V gene TRBV5-1; 10 bases align to TRBD1. J lost 15 bases, V lost 2 bases, and 5 bases had no gene match. The germline gives CDR1 SGHRS, CDR2 YFSETQ. CDR3 length: 12 residues. The CDR3 DNA reads TGCGCCAGCAGCTTCGGGACAGGGGTCAGGTTCTTC. Translated, it gives CASSFGTGVRFF.

This clonotype was seen at least ten times. The chain recombines TRBV12-3 or TRBV12-4 with TRBJ1-2; D uncertain. CDR3 length equals 12 residues. The V and J ends lost 10 bases and 4 bases respectively, with 13 bases between them. The CDR3 bases are TGTGCCACCGACGGCGAGGGCTATGGCTACACCTTC. It translates to CATDGEGYGYTF.

The table lists this clonotype with many counts. V gene TRBV25-1 combines with J gene TRBJ2-5; perhaps D is TRBD1 or TRBD2 (5 bases each). The germline CDR1 and CDR2 sequences are MGHDK and SYGVNS. The CDR3 covers 19 residues. V lost 3 bases and J lost 4, with 27 bases in between. The CDR3 region is CASSELTGRSGLRGETQYF. CDR3 nucleotides: TGTGCCAGCAGTGAGCTGACGGGGCGATCGGGCCTTAGGGGAGAGACCCAGTACTTC. Variable domain in full (rest from reference TRBV25-1 and TRBJ2-5): EADIYQTPRYLVIGTGKKITLECSQTMGHDKMYWYQQDPGMELHLIHYSYGVNSTEKGDLSSESTVSRIRTEHFPLTLESARPSHTSQYLCASSELTGRSGLRGETQYFGPGTRLLVL.

Ten or more counts support this clonotype. The rearrangement uses TRBV20-1 and TRBJ2-3; D uncertain. CDR3 size: 15 residues. CDR1 DFQATT and CDR2 SNEGSKA come from the germline V gene (reference sequence). Trimming shortened V by 0 bases and J by 5 bases, and 15 bases separated the two germline ends. The CDR3 sequence is CSARDRYQSRDTQYF. CDR3 DNA: TGCAGTGCTAGAGATCGATATCAGTCCAGAGATACGCAGTATTTT.

This clonotype was counted many times. The gene calls are TRBV12-3 or TRBV12-4 and TRBJ2-7; 8 nucleotides line up with TRBD2. The CDR3 is 16 residues long. The V gene end was trimmed by 1 base and the J gene end by 2 bases; junction bases not matched to a gene: 7. The CDR3 DNA is TGTGCCAGCAGTTTAGTCTCGACGGGAGGGACCTACGAGCAGTACTTC. Amino acids: CASSLVSTGGTYEQYF.

This clonotype was recorded many times. V and J are TRBV12-3 or TRBV12-4 and TRBJ2-1, with TRBD2 identical over 9 bases. V lost 11 bases to trimming and J lost 0 bases; unmatched junction nucleotides: 8. This CDR3 spans 15 amino acids. The CDR3 nucleotides are TGTGCCTCTGGGGAGCGGGAGGCCTCCTACAATGAGCAGTTCTTC. It translates to CASGEREASYNEQFF.

This clonotype occurred many times. The chain carries TRBV28 and TRBJ2-7; D may be TRBD1 (5 bases). The CDR3 is 13 amino acids. Germline V gene data show CDR1 as MDHEN and CDR2 as SYDVKM. Trimming shortened V by 5 bases and J by 3 bases, and 11 bases separated the two germline ends. DNA of the CDR3: TGTGCCAGCAGTCCCGACAGATACTACGAGCAGTACTTC. It codes for CASSPDRYYEQYF.

V gene TRBV4-1 combines with J gene TRBJ1-2; the D is unclear. Germline V CDR1 and CDR2: MGHRA, YSYEKL. V lost 1 base, J lost 8 bases, and 11 bases lay in between. The CDR3 has 13 amino acids. The CDR3 region has the DNA TGCGCCAGCAGCCAAGTAGCCCTGGTCGGCTACACCTTC. Its translation is CASSQVALVGYTF.

V is TRBV27 and J is TRBJ2-7; TRBD2 is a possible D gene (6 bases). V was cut by 9 bases and J by 2 bases, with 17 bases left in between. The CDR3 has 14 amino acids. Germline CDR1 and CDR2: MNHEY and SMNVEV (reference sequence). The CDR3 here is CASGSGAIPYEQYF. The CDR3 bases are TGTGCCAGTGGTAGCGGAGCCATTCCCTACGAGCAGTACTTC.